One sample yielded the 7 T cell receptor beta chains listed below, sequenced in a study of identical twins (TCRdb year 2016). Libraries were prepared through 5' RACE. Data came from an Illumina HiSeq 2000. TCRdb reran the public reads through fastp at Q25 and MiXCR, keeping productive beta chains. Here each entry gathers all rows of one CDR3 protein and keeps the most common genes and DNA. For this sample there are about 570,000 distinct CDR3 sequences; approximately 9.6% appear just once. Under 3.5% of the sample goes to the ten largest clones. This sample also appeared in a second study, on yellow fever vaccine responses in identical twins.

The sample was PBMCs. These receptor sequences come from a woman under 30 in good health.

The CDR3 DNA reads TGCGCCAGCAGCCAAGATCAGCGGAACTACAATGAGCAGTTCTTC. Amino acid sequence: CASSQDQRNYNEQFF. The gene calls are TRBV4-3 and TRBJ2-1; D may be TRBD2 (5 bases). From germline, CDR1 is LGHNA and CDR2 YSLEER. This CDR3 is built from 15 residues. V lost 0 bases, J lost 3 bases, and 9 bases lay in between.

This clonotype appeared many times. This sequence joins TRBV24-1 and TRBJ1-2, with unresolved D. The CDR3 has 12 amino acids. Germline V gene data show CDR1 as KGHDR and CDR2 as SFDVKD. Between the trimmed V and J ends, which lost 0 bases and 6 bases, there was a span of 4 bases. The CDR3 nucleotides are TGTGCCACCAGTGATTTGAGGGATGGCTACACCTTC. Its protein is CATSDLRDGYTF.

Concerning this clonotype: A read error may explain this, as a much larger clone is one base away. As DNA, the CDR3 is TGTGCCAGCAGCTTCGGAAGGACATGGGCAGGGGATGAGCAGTTCTTC. It translates to CASSFGRTWAGDEQFF. The V and J genes are TRBV7-9 and TRBJ2-1, with D perhaps TRBD1 (6 bases). This CDR3 region has 16 residues. The germline V gene encodes CDR1 SEHNR and CDR2 FQNEAQ (reference sequence). Trimming took off 3 bases at V and 8 bases at J, with 20 bases between the two ends.

V usage is TRBV6-2 or TRBV6-3 and J usage is TRBJ2-1; the match to TRBD2 covers 10 bases. Germline loops: CDR1 MNHEY, CDR2 SVGEGT. The CDR3 extends over 17 amino acids. Trimming took 5 bases from V and 1 from J; bases not matched to a gene: 8. Here the CDR3 DNA reads TGTGCCAGCAGTCAGCTACTAGCGGGACAATCCTACAATGAGCAGTTCTTC. Translated: CASSQLLAGQSYNEQFF.

The V gene is TRBV9, the J gene TRBJ2-3; TRBD2 matches at 9 bases. Unmatched junction bases numbered 5, after V lost 0 bases and J lost 0 bases. Germline V gives CDR1 SGDLS, CDR2 YYNGEE. This CDR3 spans 17 amino acids. DNA for the CDR3: TGTGCCAGCAGCGTAGCGGCGGGGGGGAGAAGCACAGATACGCAGTATTTT. Its protein product is CASSVAAGGRSTDTQYF.

In its sample, this clonotype was seen a few times. V and J are TRBV2 and TRBJ2-1; D perhaps matches TRBD2 (6 bases). V lost 3 bases and J lost 3, with 9 bases in between. The CDR3 has 14 residues. Germline loops: CDR1 SNHLY, CDR2 FYNNEI. Here the CDR3 DNA reads TGTGCCAGCAGTGACGGCGGGGTCTACAATGAGCAGTTCTTC. It is translated as CASSDGGVYNEQFF.

This clonotype was found a few times. The V gene is TRBV11-1, the J gene TRBJ2-1; D possibly corresponds to TRBD1 (5 bases). This CDR3 has 18 amino acids. The V and J ends lost 1 base and 7 bases respectively, with 23 bases between them. Germline V gene data show CDR1 as SGHAT and CDR2 as FQDESV (reference sequence). CDR3 DNA sequence: TGTGCCAGCAGCTTAGTAGAAAAAGGGGTTCGTGCTGGTAATGAGCAGTTCTTC. Residues: CASSLVEKGVRAGNEQFF.